This T cell receptor (beta chain) was sequenced during a study of T cell responses to AZD1222 COVID-19 vaccine. Study-level results: Vaccination with two AZD1222 doses was followed by a rise in Spike-specific TCR breadth and depth. Clonal diversity may have been underestimated in mostly white British donors. Spike was spanned by vaccine-associated CD4 TCRs, which were dominant at 160-218 and 743-854.

This table comes from immunoSEQ multiplex PCR, and its TCRdb copy is limited to in-frame clones, with some not included. The data show around 150,000 clones, about 90% seen once. In the case of this clone: Antigen specificity is unknown.

After removal of 8 bases from V and 2 bases from J, the junction contained 5 bases not matched to a gene. This CDR3 spans 14 amino acids. Germline assignment: CDR1 MNHEY and CDR2 SMNVEV (reference sequence). This chain links TRBV27 with TRBJ1-2; 10 bases fit TRBD1. This clonotype originated in an adult in good health. Source: peripheral blood, taken on day 0 of MenACWY control vaccination. The CDR3 protein is CASGPGQGNYGYTF. CDR3 coding DNA: TGTGCCAGCGGACCGGGACAGGGGAACTATGGCTACACCTTC.